The rows below give T cell receptor beta chains drawn from one sample of a study of shared clonotypes between healthy human individuals. Assay: immunoSEQ multiplex PCR; the TCRdb copy retains only in-frame clones and omits some. The table lists millions of clones, roughly 92% of them singletons. The source material was naive CD4+ T cells sorted from blood. These TCRs come from a man aged 18 to 35 in good health. The CDR3 runs from the conserved cysteine through the conserved F or W. D genes are given only for firm matches. A clone size is listed for some rows: how often the clone was seen (once, few, many), or a class if it is expanded.

V	J	size	D	CDR3	DNA
TRBV30	TRBJ2-7	-	-	CAWSVQALYEQYF	TGTGCCTGGAGTGTACAGGCGTTATACGAGCAGTACTTC
TRBV6-5	TRBJ1-2	-	-	CASSYSGGTNYGYTF	TGTGCCAGCAGTTACTCGGGGGGTACTAACTATGGCTACACCTTC
TRBV28	TRBJ2-7	-	-	CASSPDYEQYF	TGTGCCAGCAGTCCGGACTACGAGCAGTACTTC
TRBV14	TRBJ2-2	-	TRBD1	CASSHTGGHTGELFF	TGTGCCAGCAGCCACACAGGGGGACACACCGGGGAGCTGTTTTTT
TRBV7-9	TRBJ2-7	-	-	CASSVVVSYEQYF	TGTGCCAGCAGCGTGGTTGTTTCCTACGAGCAGTACTTC
TRBV5-4	TRBJ2-7	-	TRBD2	CASSLAGLLAGVGEQYF	TGTGCCAGCAGCTTGGCCGGTTTACTAGCGGGAGTCGGGGAGCAGTACTTC
TRBV5-1	TRBJ2-7	-	-	CASSFSYEQYF	TGCGCCAGCAGCTTTTCCTACGAGCAGTACTTC
TRBV4-1	TRBJ1-2	-	-	CASSQDQTVYGYTF	TGCGCCAGCAGCCAAGATCAAACGGTTTATGGCTACACCTTC
TRBV7-3	TRBJ2-3	-	-	CASSYSGTSTDTQYF	TGTGCCAGCAGCTATAGCGGAACTAGCACAGATACGCAGTATTTT
TRBV19	TRBJ2-2	-	-	CASRWTGNTGELFF	TGTGCCAGCCGTTGGACGGGAAACACCGGGGAGCTGTTTTTT
TRBV18	TRBJ2-7	-	-	CASSPRLYEQYF	TGTGCCAGCTCACCCAGACTCTACGAGCAGTACTTC
TRBV10-3	TRBJ1-4	-	-	CAISEEGGLRGLTNEKLFF	TGTGCCATCAGTGAGGAGGGGGGCCTAAGAGGGTTAACTAATGAAAAACTGTTTTTT
TRBV10-3	TRBJ2-1	-	-	CAISEGSQGNEQFF	TGTGCCATCAGTGAAGGCAGTCAGGGGAATGAGCAGTTCTTC
TRBV5-8	TRBJ2-3	-	-	CASSLPLRTSSTDTQYF	TGTGCCAGCAGCCTACCTTTGAGGACCTCTAGCACAGATACGCAGTATTTT
TRBV28	TRBJ1-2	-	-	CASSPSGLLKDYGYTF	TGTGCCAGCAGTCCAAGTGGGCTCCTTAAAGACTATGGCTACACCTTC
TRBV30	TRBJ1-4	-	-	CAWSAGRVSEKLFF	TGTGCCTGGAGTGCGGGGAGAGTAAGTGAAAAACTGTTTTTT
TRBV9	TRBJ2-7	-	TRBD2	CASSVGTSGALMYF	TGTGCCAGCAGCGTGGGGACTAGCGGGGCTTTGATGTACTTC
TRBV19	TRBJ2-5	-	-	CASSIGTVQETQYF	TGTGCCAGTAGTATAGGGACAGTACAAGAGACCCAGTACTTC
TRBV28	TRBJ2-3	-	-	CASSPRQGGGTDTQYF	TGTGCCAGCAGTCCACGACAGGGCGGGGGCACAGATACGCAGTATTTT
TRBV6-6	TRBJ2-3	-	TRBD1	CASSIRTGGGTDTQYF	TGTGCCAGCAGTATAAGGACAGGGGGCGGGACAGATACGCAGTATTTT
TRBV28	TRBJ1-2	-	-	CASRGVYGYTF	TGTGCCAGCAGAGGAGTCTATGGCTACACCTTC
TRBV4-1	TRBJ2-1	-	TRBD2	CASSRLAGGSRQFF	TGCGCCAGCAGTCGACTAGCGGGGGGTTCCAGGCAGTTCTTC
TRBV5-1	TRBJ2-2	-	-	CASSPRTGGELFF	TGCGCCAGCAGCCCCCGGACTGGCGGGGAGCTGTTTTTT
TRBV7-9	TRBJ1-6	-	TRBD1	CASSLTGQGVSPLHF	TGTGCCAGCAGCTTAACGGGACAGGGGGTTTCACCCCTCCACTTT
TRBV27	TRBJ1-6	-	TRBD1	CASSPQDRGNSPLHF	TGTGCCAGCAGCCCTCAAGACAGGGGCAATTCACCCCTCCACTTT
TRBV27	TRBJ1-2	-	-	CASSFGQGRGCTF	TGTGCCAGCAGTTTCGGACAAGGTCGAGGCTGCACCTTC
TRBV6-1	TRBJ2-3	-	-	CASRRTVSAQYF	TGTGCCAGCAGAAGGACCGTTTCTGCGCAGTATTTT
TRBV11-2	TRBJ2-7	-	-	CASSLVPSRPHEQYF	TGTGCCAGCAGCTTAGTGCCCAGCAGGCCCCACGAGCAGTACTTC
TRBV25-1	TRBJ2-2	once	-	CASSDLRELFF	TGTGCCAGCAGTGACTTGCGGGAGCTGTTTTTT
TRBV5-5	TRBJ1-2	-	TRBD1	CASSTRTGGNYGYTF	TGTGCCAGCAGCACCCGGACAGGGGGCAACTATGGCTACACCTTC
TRBV27	TRBJ2-5	-	-	CASSSPLRGETQYF	TGTGCCAGCAGTTCGCCACTAAGGGGGGAGACCCAGTACTTC
TRBV30	TRBJ1-1	few	-	CAWRRGIVNTEAFF	TGTGCCTGGAGGAGGGGGATTGTTAACACTGAAGCTTTCTTT
TRBV2	TRBJ2-7	-	TRBD1	CATGQGTGGLYEQYF	TGTGCCACGGGGCAAGGGACAGGGGGTCTCTACGAGCAGTACTTC
TRBV2	TRBJ1-1	few	TRBD1	CASSARQGVGEAFF	TGTGCCAGCAGTGCACGGCAGGGGGTTGGGGAAGCTTTCTTT
TRBV11-2	TRBJ2-1	-	-	CASSLGRAAYNEQFF	TGTGCCAGCAGCTTAGGTCGGGCAGCCTACAATGAGCAGTTCTTC
TRBV27	TRBJ2-2	once	TRBD2	CASSLLAGGVTGELFF	TGTGCCAGCAGTTTACTAGCGGGGGGCGTCACCGGGGAGCTGTTTTTT
TRBV5-1	TRBJ2-2	-	TRBD2	CASSSLAANTGELFF	TGCGCCAGCAGCTCACTAGCGGCAAACACCGGGGAGCTGTTTTTT
TRBV11-3	TRBJ1-5	-	TRBD1	CASSLVPSDRGHNQPQHF	TGTGCCAGCAGCTTAGTCCCCTCGGACAGGGGGCACAATCAGCCCCAGCATTTT
TRBV6-1	TRBJ2-2	-	-	CASGQGYGTGELFF	TGTGCCAGCGGGCAGGGCTACGGCACCGGGGAGCTGTTTTTT
TRBV28	TRBJ1-5	-	-	CASSFLGRAGPQHF	TGTGCCAGCAGTTTCTTAGGCAGGGCGGGACCCCAGCATTTT
TRBV5-1	TRBJ1-5	-	TRBD1	CASSSGTGVNQPQHF	TGCGCCAGCAGCAGCGGGACAGGCGTAAATCAGCCCCAGCATTTT